This T cell receptor (beta chain) is drawn from a study of blood T cell repertoires in COVID-19. In the original analysis: Amplified reference gene primers provided the basis for estimating nucleated cell counts. TCRdb keeps only in-frame clones here, not all; method: immunoSEQ multiplex PCR. V, J and clone size were drawn from that table, and D and trimming were deduced from the DNA. The sample holds almost 65,000 clones, 80% to 90% seen once. Germline V gives CDR1 SGDLS, CDR2 YYNGEE. Trimming stripped 3 bases from V and 1 base from J, with 10 bases between. CDR3 length: 14 amino acids. Sequencing input: peripheral blood. The J gene is TRBJ1-1, the V gene TRBV9; possibly TRBD1 for D (6 bases). The clonotype originates from a woman aged 55-69 years with COVID-19, enrolled during active disease. CDR3 nucleotides: TGTGCCAGCAGCGACGGGACACAGAACACTGAAGCTTTCTTT. This gives the protein CASSDGTQNTEAFF.